This paragraph reports one TCR beta chain. The entry originates in a study of technical replicates of blood from a handful of donors. The germline V gene encodes CDR1 SEHNR and CDR2 FQNEAQ (reference sequence). V lost 7 bases and J 4 bases, leaving 16 bases between the germline ends. CDR3 size: 14 residues. Repertoires were generated with immunoSEQ multiplex PCR, while TCRdb's copy carries only in-frame clones and drops some. Altogether 85,000 to 100,000 clones are present, 95% being singletons, with the ten largest covering over 0.2%. Sequences were obtained from T cells isolated from PBMCs. The rearrangement joins TRBV7-9 to TRBJ1-1, with a tentative D call TRBD1 (6 bases). The sequence was collected from a human donor in good health. The CDR3 region has the DNA TGTGCCAGCACCTCCCAGGGGCCGGGCACTGAAGCTTTCTTT. This translates into CASTSQGPGTEAFF.